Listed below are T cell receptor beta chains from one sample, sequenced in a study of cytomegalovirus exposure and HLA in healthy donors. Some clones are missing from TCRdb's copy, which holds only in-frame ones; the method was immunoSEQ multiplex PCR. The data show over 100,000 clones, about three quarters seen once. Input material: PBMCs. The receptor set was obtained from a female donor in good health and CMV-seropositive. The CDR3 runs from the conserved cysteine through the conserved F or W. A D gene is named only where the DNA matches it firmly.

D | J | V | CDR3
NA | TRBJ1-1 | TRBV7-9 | CASSSRMNTEAFF
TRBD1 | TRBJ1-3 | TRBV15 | CATSREFGTGGASSGNTIYF
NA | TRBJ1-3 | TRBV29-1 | CSVDPGARGNTIYF
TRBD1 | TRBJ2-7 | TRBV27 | CASAVGQGAREQYF
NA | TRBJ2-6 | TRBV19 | CASSFDISGANVLTF
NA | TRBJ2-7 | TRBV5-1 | CASSLDLTSPPRDEQYF
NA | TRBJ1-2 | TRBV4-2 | CASSQEYLQVAGYTF
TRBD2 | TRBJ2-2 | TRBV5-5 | CASSLGGRAVGGELFF
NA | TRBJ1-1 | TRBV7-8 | CASSDSFSEAFF
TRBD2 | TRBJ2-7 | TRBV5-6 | CASGDLAGAYEQYF
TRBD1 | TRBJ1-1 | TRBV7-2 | CASSLVSGGTEAFF
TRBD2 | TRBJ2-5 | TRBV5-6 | CASSSGASGGFQETQYF
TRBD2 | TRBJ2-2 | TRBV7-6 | CASSLEVGREDAGELFF
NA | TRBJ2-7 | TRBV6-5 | CASSYPTDGNYEQYF
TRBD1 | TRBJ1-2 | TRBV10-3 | CAISEGPGGGRPYGYTF
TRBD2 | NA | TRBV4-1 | CASSQEGLAGVIVSYEQYF
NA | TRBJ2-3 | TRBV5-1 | CASSLARGTDTQYF
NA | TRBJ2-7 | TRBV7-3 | CASSLSPFRYEQYF
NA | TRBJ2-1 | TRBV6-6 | CASSYSTGENEQFF
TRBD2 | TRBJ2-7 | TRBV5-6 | CASSLGVPGLDNYEQYF
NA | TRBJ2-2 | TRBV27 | CASSFRLPNTGELFF
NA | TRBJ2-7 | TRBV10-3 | CAISEQSGEQYF
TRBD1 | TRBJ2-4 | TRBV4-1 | CASSQPTGGIAKNIQYF
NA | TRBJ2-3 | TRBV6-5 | CASSFSGTQYF
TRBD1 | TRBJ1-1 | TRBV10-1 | CASSDGTGLNTEAFF
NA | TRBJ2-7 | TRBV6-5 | CASSYSSGFEQYF
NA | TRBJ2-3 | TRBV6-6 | CASRRPYIGNTDTQYF
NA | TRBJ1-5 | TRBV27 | CASSFGGRSNQPQHF
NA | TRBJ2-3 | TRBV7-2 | CASSLRDYTDTQYF
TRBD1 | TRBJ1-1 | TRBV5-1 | CASSKTGMGNTEAFF
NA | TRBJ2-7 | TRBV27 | CASSLSVSSYEQYF
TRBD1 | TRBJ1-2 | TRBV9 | CASSGDRGEYGYTF
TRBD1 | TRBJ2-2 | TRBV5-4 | CASSSNTGGTGELFF
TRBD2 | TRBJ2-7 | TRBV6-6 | CASSYSAGGKQYF